This TCR beta chain was identified during a study of long-term antiretroviral therapy in people with HIV. Study findings and constraints: All time points showed a repertoire dominated by clones expanded before ART.

V was clipped by 1 base and J by 0 bases, with 12 bases between them. CDR3 length equals 16 residues. Germline V gene data show CDR1 as LNHDA and CDR2 as SQIVND (reference sequence). Notes on this clone: Its specificity is unknown.

Investigators performed immunoSEQ version v3.0 at survey level. For each individual sample, sequencing targeted roughly 40,000-55,000 T-cell genomes. Assay: immunoSEQ multiplex PCR; the TCRdb copy retains only in-frame clones and omits some. This table holds 25,000 to 35,000 clones, less than 90% found once. The sequence was collected from a man between 18 and 29 years old with HIV. Sequencing was performed on unsorted PBMCs, taken 0.4 years after starting antiretroviral therapy. The chain employs TRBV19 and TRBJ1-2; D unclear. In DNA form, the CDR3 reads TGTGCCAGTAGTATAGCCTCCCGGGCACCTAACTATGGCTACACCTTC. It is translated as CASSIASRAPNYGYTF.